These 19 T cell receptor beta chains were all obtained from the same sample, sequenced in a study of cytomegalovirus exposure and HLA in healthy donors. Produced via immunoSEQ multiplex PCR; TCRdb's table is partial and in-frame only. Seen here are approximately 65,000 clones, roughly 96% observed once, and the top ten hold under 2.5%. The sequenced sample was PBMCs. The receptors come from a man aged 18 to 35 in good health and CMV-seronegative.

This rearrangement joins TRBV5-1 to TRBJ1-6; 8 bases line up with TRBD1. Looked up from germline, CDR1 is SGHRS and CDR2 is YFSETQ. This CDR3 region has 17 residues. Trimming cost V 3 bases and J 0 bases; bases outside gene matches: 5. The CDR3 loop reads CASSSGQGYSYNSPLHF. CDR3 coding DNA: TGCGCCAGCAGCTCCGGACAGGGCTACTCCTATAATTCACCCCTCCACTTT.

This chain links TRBV30 with TRBJ2-7, with 9 bases aligning to TRBD1. Germline CDR1 and CDR2: GTSNPN and SVGIG (reference sequence). CDR3 length: 14 residues. V was pared by 2 bases and J by 3 bases, with 5 bases of the junction left unmatched. The CDR3 DNA sequence: TGTGCCTGGAGTCGGGGGACAGGGAACTACGAGCAGTACTTC. Protein: CAWSRGTGNYEQYF.

The rearrangement links TRBV25-1 to TRBJ2-3, with 9 bases that match TRBD2. This CDR3 spans 17 amino acids. The germline V gene encodes CDR1 MGHDK and CDR2 SYGVNS. The V and J ends lost 2 bases and 6 bases, in that order; junction bases with no gene match: 12. CDR3 residues: CASSEKFSSGRSDTQYF. The CDR3 bases are TGTGCCAGCAGTGAAAAGTTTAGTAGCGGGAGATCGGATACGCAGTATTTT.

V and J are TRBV19 and TRBJ1-2; D not resolved. CDR3 length: 11 amino acids. V lost 4 bases to trimming and J lost 4 bases, with 4 bases between them. Germline assignment: CDR1 LNHDA and CDR2 SQIVND (reference sequence). Here the CDR3 DNA reads TGTGCCAGTAGTACTCTCTATGGCTACACCTTC. Translating it yields CASSTLYGYTF.

The chain recombines TRBV6-6 with TRBJ2-7; D is unclear. The length of the CDR3 is 12 residues. The V and J ends lost 5 bases and 6 bases respectively, with 11 bases between them. Germline V CDR1 and CDR2: MNHNY, SVGAGI (reference sequence). The CDR3 DNA is TGTGCCAGCAGTACGACTTCTTTCGAGCAGTACTTC. Its translation: CASSTTSFEQYF.

The chain combines TRBV6-1 with TRBJ2-7; the match to TRBD1 covers 7 bases. CDR3 length equals 15 residues. Unmatched junction bases numbered 10, after V lost 5 bases and J lost 3 bases. The V gene's germline CDR1 is MNHNS and CDR2 SASEGT. The CDR3 DNA reads as TGTGCCAGCAGTATGACCGGGACAGCGAGCTACGAGCAGTACTTC. Protein product: CASSMTGTASYEQYF.

The chain links TRBV5-6 to TRBJ1-3; D unclear. V lost 4 bases and J 4 bases, leaving 9 bases between the germline ends. CDR1 and CDR2 (germline): SGHDT, YYEEEE. CDR3 length equals 13 residues. CDR3 sequence (DNA): TGTGCCAGCAGCCCGGGTGCCGGAAACACCATATATTTT. Amino acid sequence: CASSPGAGNTIYF.

The CDR3 nucleotides are TGTGCCAGCAGTTACTCGGGGCGAGATACGCAGTATTTT. Its protein is CASSYSGRDTQYF. The V call is TRBV6-5, the J call TRBJ2-3; tentative D call: TRBD1 (5 bases). The germline V gene has CDR1 MNHEY and CDR2 SVGAGI. The CDR3 loop spans 13 amino acids. Trimming took 0 bases from V and 5 from J, leaving 6 bases between them.

The DNA of the CDR3 is TGTGCCAGCAGTGGACAGGGGAAACTCCAAGAGACCCAGTACTTC. It is translated as CASSGQGKLQETQYF. The chain carries TRBV27 and TRBJ2-5, with 9 nucleotides matching TRBD1. Germline assignment: CDR1 MNHEY and CDR2 SMNVEV (reference sequence). V gave up 5 bases and J gave up 1 base; unmatched junction bases: 5. This CDR3 is built from 15 residues.

The chain links TRBV5-6 to TRBJ1-1; unclear D gene. V gave up 4 bases and J gave up 2 bases, with 15 bases separating them. The length of the CDR3 is 15 residues. The germline V gene has CDR1 SGHDT and CDR2 YYEEEE. The CDR3 DNA is TGTGCCAGCAGCCGCGGACTCAACCAAAACACTGAAGCTTTCTTT. Translated: CASSRGLNQNTEAFF.

This clone appeared once. J is TRBJ1-1 and V is TRBV7-9; perhaps TRBD1 as D (6 bases). This CDR3 has 14 residues. Germline assignment: CDR1 SEHNR and CDR2 FQNEAQ (reference sequence). Trimming took off 7 bases at V and 3 bases at J, with 15 bases between the two ends. CDR3 in amino acids: CASTLGGRHTEAFF. As DNA, the CDR3 is TGTGCCAGCACCCTAGGGGGTCGGCACACTGAAGCTTTCTTT.

This clone has a single count. The chain links TRBV28 to TRBJ2-7; D call uncertain. Germline CDR1 and CDR2: MDHEN and SYDVKM. The V gene lost 3 bases and the J gene lost 5 bases, with 5 bases spanning the gap. The CDR3 is 11 residues long. The CDR3 DNA is TGTGCCAGCAGTTTTCTCGACGAGCAGTACTTC. Translated, it gives CASSFLDEQYF.

The chain carries TRBV18 and TRBJ2-5; TRBD1 matches 8 bases. V lost 6 bases, J lost 4 bases, and 7 bases stayed unmatched. Germline V gene data show CDR1 as KGHSH and CDR2 as LQKENI. The CDR3 has 14 amino acids. CDR3 nucleotides: TGTGCCAGCTCGTCAGGACAGGGAGGAGAGACCCAGTACTTC. Its protein is CASSSGQGGETQYF.

The chain carries TRBV6-1 and TRBJ1-5; 8 nucleotides align to TRBD1. The CDR3 totals 13 residues. Trimming removed 8 bases from V and 7 bases from J; junction bases left unmatched: 7. Germline lookup yields CDR1 MNHNS and CDR2 SASEGT. CDR3 loop: CASLDRGLQPQHF. The CDR3 DNA reads as TGTGCCAGCCTTGACAGGGGTCTACAGCCCCAGCATTTT.

This chain uses TRBV7-9 with TRBJ1-4; weak D call: TRBD1 (5 bases). Trimming took off 1 base at V and 0 bases at J, with 15 bases between the two ends. The CDR3 is made up of 18 amino acids. Germline V gives CDR1 SEHNR, CDR2 FQNEAQ (reference sequence). The CDR3 DNA sequence: TGTGCCAGCAGCTTAGGGCATCGGGGGACTCCAACTAATGAAAAACTGTTTTTT. It translates to CASSLGHRGTPTNEKLFF.

The chain links TRBV19 to TRBJ2-1, with 13 positions matching TRBD2. CDR1 is LNHDA and CDR2 is SQIVND in the germline V gene (reference sequence). CDR3 length: 15 residues. Trimming removed 5 bases from V and 7 bases from J; junction bases left unmatched: 5. CDR3 loop: CASSGLAGAGNEQFF. CDR3 DNA sequence: TGTGCCAGTAGTGGACTAGCGGGAGCTGGGAATGAGCAGTTCTTC.

This rearrangement joins TRBV6-5 to TRBJ1-1; perhaps TRBD1 as D (6 bases). Germline V CDR1 and CDR2: MNHEY, SVGAGI. This CDR3 is built from 11 residues. Trimming pared 8 bases from V and 8 bases from J, leaving 12 bases between. The DNA for the CDR3 is TGTGCCAGCGGGACGGGGGGCGAAGCTTTCTTT. Amino acids: CASGTGGEAFF.

The V call is TRBV5-1, the J call TRBJ1-2, with D unclear. Germline CDR1 is SGHRS and CDR2 is YFSETQ. V lost 0 bases and J 3 bases, leaving 9 bases between the germline ends. CDR3 size: 14 residues. The CDR3 spells CASSLGREDYGYTF. CDR3 bases: TGCGCCAGCAGCTTGGGTAGGGAGGACTATGGCTACACCTTC.

This rearrangement joins TRBV6-1 to TRBJ2-7; 8 bases match TRBD1. The CDR3 has 13 amino acids. CDR1 is MNHNS and CDR2 is SASEGT in the germline V gene. The V segment lost 8 bases and the J segment 4 bases; nucleotides outside the gene matches: 7. The CDR3 here is CASGGQGAYEQYF. The CDR3 coding sequence is TGTGCCAGCGGGGGGCAGGGGGCTTACGAGCAGTACTTC.